The clone carrying this TCR beta chain was seen at least ten times. Its antigen is still unknown. One end of the junction fails to match germline, which may point to a read error. This entry belongs to a study of blood T cells in healthy people across ages. The second PCR ran about 6 to 11 cycles with a sample-barcoded 5' primer and J-beta primers. One entry per CDR3 protein results from TCRdb running MiXCR on the 5' RACE reads. Of roughly 1.6 million distinct CDR3 sequences in the sample, about 31% are singletons; the top ten hold around 11%. The study, taken as a whole, reports: Diversity of TCR beta correlated strongly with naive T cell percentage.

CDR1 LNHNV and CDR2 YYDKDF come from the germline V gene (reference sequence). This CDR3 is built from 14 residues. The chain is built from TRBV15 and TRBJ2-1; possible D gene TRBD1, 5 bases. The receptor was isolated from a woman in her twenties or thirties in good health. The specimen sequenced was blood. The CDR3 loop is CATSRDPGYSEQFF. The CDR3 coding sequence is TGTGCCACCAGCAGAGATCCAGGGTACAGTGAGCAGTTCTTC.